Below are 30 T cell receptor beta chains sequenced from a single sample in a study of shared clonotypes between healthy human individuals. Some clones are missing from TCRdb's copy, which holds only in-frame ones; the method was immunoSEQ multiplex PCR. The sample includes over a million clones, about 84% of them seen just once. Material for sequencing was memory CD4+ T cells from PBMCs. Subset in this sample: CD45RA-negative fraction. The receptors derive from a man aged 18 to 29 in good health. Some clones in this sample may be carry-over from other donors' samples.

As to this clone: Since a much larger clone is just one base distant, this may be a read error. The same CDR3 is also encoded by other DNA sequences in this sample. The chain uses TRBV28 and TRBJ1-5; D gene unclear. Germline-derived CDR1 and CDR2 are MDHEN and SYDVKM. This CDR3 is built from 12 residues. Between the trimmed V and J ends, which lost 0 bases and 4 bases, there was a span of 1 base. The CDR3 region has the DNA TGTGCCAGCAGTTTATGGAATCAGCCCCAGCATTTT. It specifies CASSLWNQPQHF.

The gene calls are TRBV4-2 and TRBJ2-7; D call uncertain. Germline V lookup: CDR1 LGHNA, CDR2 YNFKEQ. The CDR3 has 15 amino acids. V was pared by 3 bases and J by 3 bases, with 15 bases between. As DNA, the CDR3 is TGTGCCAGCAGCCATGTGCCTCGGGCCCTCTACGAGCAGTACTTC. Amino acid sequence: CASSHVPRALYEQYF.

This clone was seen just once. The chain links TRBV19 to TRBJ1-1; 9 positions agree with TRBD1. Looked up from germline, CDR1 is LNHDA and CDR2 is SQIVND (reference sequence). V shed 5 bases, J shed 0 bases, and the junction held 10 bases outside the gene matches. This CDR3 has 17 amino acids. CDR3: CASSPIRRTGVNTEAFF. As DNA, the CDR3 is TGTGCCAGTAGTCCGATCAGGCGGACAGGGGTGAACACTGAAGCTTTCTTT.

On this clone: The same CDR3 can be traced to other DNA sequences in this sample. The gene calls are TRBV5-1 and TRBJ2-7; no definite D call. Germline CDR1 is SGHRS and CDR2 is YFSETQ. V was pared by 4 bases and J by 0 bases, with 11 bases between. The CDR3 runs to 14 residues. The CDR3 region is CASSLSGNSYEQYF. The CDR3 DNA sequence: TGCGCCAGCAGCCTCTCTGGCAACTCCTACGAGCAGTACTTC.

This clone occurred once. The chain joins TRBV27 to TRBJ2-4; the match to TRBD1 covers 9 bases. The CDR3 length is 18 residues. Germline V gene sequence: CDR1 MNHEY, CDR2 SMNVEV (reference sequence). The J segment lost 1 base and the V segment lost 7 bases, leaving 14 bases of the junction unmatched. CDR3 sequence (DNA): TGTGCCAGCAAGACCGGGACAGGGACGCAATGGGCCAAAAACATTCAGTACTTC. Protein product: CASKTGTGTQWAKNIQYF.

The chain carries TRBV28 and TRBJ2-1, with TRBD2 identical over 7 bases. Germline CDR1 is MDHEN and CDR2 is SYDVKM. V shed 3 bases, J shed 9 bases, and the junction held 17 bases outside the gene matches. There are 17 residues in the CDR3. The CDR3 bases are TGTGCCAGCAGTTTCCTAATTAAAGCGGGATTTAACGGTGAGCAGTTCTTC. Residues: CASSFLIKAGFNGEQFF.

This rearrangement joins TRBV29-1 to TRBJ2-5; 7 nucleotides match TRBD1. The DNA end is more similar to TRBJ2-7, so the J call may be wrong. Germline V gives CDR1 SQVTM, CDR2 ANQGSEA. The CDR3 is 13 residues long. CDR3 protein: CSVGPGTDYEQYF. DNA for the CDR3: TGCAGCGTAGGACCCGGGACAGACTACGAGCAGTACTTC.

The V gene is TRBV9, the J gene TRBJ2-1, with D possibly TRBD1 on 6 matching bases. This CDR3 has 15 amino acids. Germline V gives CDR1 SGDLS, CDR2 YYNGEE. With 0 bases removed from V and 6 bases from J, the gap between germline ends came to 13 bases. CDR3 DNA: TGTGCCAGCAGCGTAGCCGACAGGAAGGGCAATGAGCAGTTCTTC. This sequence encodes CASSVADRKGNEQFF.

The gene calls are TRBV6-1 and TRBJ2-4, with 9 bases lining up with TRBD2. Trimming removed 5 bases from V and 7 bases from J; junction bases left unmatched: 6. CDR3 length: 14 amino acids. From germline, CDR1 is MNHNS and CDR2 SASEGT. This CDR3 reads CASSSSGRTNIQYF. The DNA of the CDR3 is TGTGCCAGCAGTTCCAGCGGGAGGACTAACATTCAGTACTTC.

This clone was recorded once. The J gene is TRBJ2-3, the V gene TRBV2; D ambiguous. From germline, CDR1 is SNHLY and CDR2 FYNNEI. Trimming stripped 7 bases from V and 2 bases from J, with 13 bases between. This CDR3 spans 14 amino acids. The CDR3 DNA follows: TGTGCCAGCATGGTTGTTGGCTCCACAGATACGCAGTATTTT. Its protein is CASMVVGSTDTQYF.

The V gene is TRBV11-1, the J gene TRBJ2-3; unclear D gene. The CDR3 contains 13 residues. The ends were cut back, 3 bases at V and 8 bases at J, with 12 bases in the middle. Germline loops: CDR1 SGHAT, CDR2 FQDESV (reference sequence). This chain's CDR3 is CASSLTGPGTQYF. CDR3 coding DNA: TGTGCCAGCAGCTTGACCGGACCAGGTACGCAGTATTTT.

This chain uses TRBV9 with TRBJ2-5; 8 bases agree with TRBD2. The CDR3 sequence is 14 residues long. V shed 3 bases and J 5 bases; nucleotides not matched to a gene: 6. CDR1 is SGDLS, CDR2 YYNGEE, per germline. The chain's CDR3 is CASSEDGTSETQYF. CDR3 coding DNA: TGTGCCAGCAGCGAGGACGGGACTAGTGAGACCCAGTACTTC.

The rearrangement joins TRBV4-1 to TRBJ2-5; no definite D call. Trimming removed 1 base at V and 4 bases at J, with 13 bases between. The CDR3 is made up of 15 amino acids. CDR1 and CDR2 (germline): MGHRA, YSYEKL. CDR3 DNA: TGCGCCAGCAGCCAAGGACCGTCACTCCCAGAGACCCAGTACTTC. As protein: CASSQGPSLPETQYF.

The chain employs TRBV2 and TRBJ2-7; TRBD2 agrees at 11 bases. The V gene end was trimmed by 4 bases and the J gene end by 7 bases; junction bases not matched to a gene: 6. This CDR3 is built from 14 residues. Germline loops: CDR1 SNHLY, CDR2 FYNNEI. The CDR3 nucleotides read TGTGCCAGCAGTGGCTTGGTAGCGGGGGGGGAGCAGTACTTC. Translating gives CASSGLVAGGEQYF.

The chain links TRBV10-3 to TRBJ2-7; 10 bases match TRBD2. CDR1 and CDR2 from the germline V gene are ENHRY and SYGVKD. The CDR3 is 13 amino acids. V was pared by 11 bases and J by 4 bases, with 8 bases of the junction left unmatched. CDR3 sequence (DNA): TGTGCCGCGGGGGGACTAGCGAGTTACGAGCAGTACTTC. Its translation is CAAGGLASYEQYF.

The chain links TRBV6-5 to TRBJ2-7; 11 nucleotides agree with TRBD2. CDR3 length equals 16 residues. In germline, CDR1 is MNHEY, CDR2 SVGAGI. V lost 0 bases and J lost 4; bases outside the gene matches: 5. The CDR3 DNA reads as TGTGCCAGCAGTTACTCCGCCGGGACTAGCGGTTACGAGCAGTACTTC. It yields the protein CASSYSAGTSGYEQYF.

The chain employs TRBV29-1 and TRBJ2-5, with D perhaps assigned TRBD1 or TRBD2 (6 bases each). Germline V gene sequence: CDR1 SQVTM, CDR2 ANQGSEA. The CDR3 contains 13 residues. The ends were cut back, 4 bases at V and 4 bases at J, with 13 bases in the middle. DNA for the CDR3: TGCAGCGTTGGGGGGGCTCAGGGAGAGACCCAGTACTTC. Protein: CSVGGAQGETQYF. Combining the CDR3 with reference TRBV29-1 and TRBJ2-5 gives the whole variable domain SAVISQKPSRDICQRGTSLTIQCQVDSQVTMMFWYRQQPGQSLTLIATANQGSEATYESGFVIDKFPISRPNLTFSTLTVSNMSPEDSSIYLCSVGGAQGETQYFGPGTRLLVL.

The rearrangement uses TRBV4-2 and TRBJ2-3, with 10 positions matching TRBD2. Per germline, CDR1 LGHNA and CDR2 YNFKEQ. V was pared by 6 bases and J by 3 bases, with 6 bases of the junction left unmatched. This CDR3 region has 15 residues. DNA of the CDR3: TGTGCCAGCAGGCCTAGCGGGAGCGAGACAGATACGCAGTATTTT. Its protein product is CASRPSGSETDTQYF.

The CDR3 loop is CASSRTPREQYF. CDR3 DNA sequence: TGTGCCAGCAGCCGTACTCCGAGGGAGCAGTACTTC. This chain connects TRBV14 to TRBJ2-7, with no clear D. V lost 4 bases and J lost 7, with 11 bases in between. The CDR3 consists of 12 residues. CDR1 is SGHDN, CDR2 FVKESK, per germline.

CDR3 in DNA: TGCGCCAGCAGCCAAGATCTAGCGGGAGCAAGTGATGAGCAGTTCTTC. Amino acids: CASSQDLAGASDEQFF. V is TRBV4-3 and J is TRBJ2-1; 10 bases are a match to TRBD2. Germline CDR1 LGHNA, CDR2 YSLEER. The CDR3 spans 16 residues. V shed 0 bases and J 8 bases; nucleotides not matched to a gene: 7.

This clone was observed a few times. V gene TRBV27 combines with J gene TRBJ1-1; 10 bases match TRBD1. The germline V gene has CDR1 MNHEY and CDR2 SMNVEV (reference sequence). The trim removed 3 bases at V and 5 bases at J, leaving 6 bases unmatched. The CDR3 extends over 15 amino acids. The chain's CDR3 is CASSFRQGADTEAFF. CDR3 DNA: TGTGCCAGCAGTTTCCGACAGGGGGCTGATACTGAAGCTTTCTTT.

V usage is TRBV18 and J usage is TRBJ1-5; tentative D call: TRBD1 (6 bases). The germline CDR1 and CDR2 sequences are KGHSH and LQKENI. The V end was cut by 4 bases, the J end by 7 bases, with 17 bases between. The CDR3 is 15 residues long. DNA of the CDR3: TGTGCCAGCTCACGGAACAGGGCCGTCGGACAGCCCCAGCATTTT. Translating gives CASSRNRAVGQPQHF.

This clone showed up just a few times. The chain is built from TRBV6-6 and TRBJ1-2; D is possibly TRBD1 (6 bases). V was cut by 6 bases and J by 2 bases, with 16 bases left in between. CDR1 MNHNY and CDR2 SVGAGI come from the germline V gene (reference sequence). This CDR3 has 15 amino acids. The CDR3 reads CASSHQRTVNYGYTF. The DNA for the CDR3 is TGTGCCAGCAGCCACCAGAGGACAGTCAACTATGGCTACACCTTC.

Many counts were recorded for this clone. This sequence joins TRBV28 and TRBJ2-7; 9 bases align to TRBD1. Trimming took 10 bases from V and 1 from J; bases not matched to a gene: 8. The CDR3 loop spans 14 amino acids. The germline V gene encodes CDR1 MDHEN and CDR2 SYDVKM. The CDR3 DNA sequence: TGTGCCATCGGGGGACAGGGCAATTCCTACGAGCAGTACTTC. Residues: CAIGGQGNSYEQYF.

As for this clone: Other DNA sequences in this specimen translate into the identical CDR3. The V call is TRBV9, the J call TRBJ2-5, with a weak D call TRBD1 (5 bases). CDR1 is SGDLS, CDR2 YYNGEE, per germline. The CDR3 length is 13 residues. The V end lost 0 bases, the J end lost 5 bases, and 8 bases lay between the germline ends. CDR3 sequence (DNA): TGTGCCAGCAGCGTAGTCCCAGGGGAGACCCAGTACTTC. Translated, it gives CASSVVPGETQYF.

The chain combines TRBV5-4 with TRBJ1-1, with TRBD1 matching 9 bases. V was pared by 4 bases and J by 1 base, with 8 bases of the junction left unmatched. The V gene's germline CDR1 is SGHNT and CDR2 YYREEE (reference sequence). The CDR3 is 16 residues long. Here the CDR3 DNA reads TGTGCCAGCAGCCAAGGACAGGGGCCGTCGAACACTGAAGCTTTCTTT. It yields the protein CASSQGQGPSNTEAFF. The full variable domain, its missing parts supplied by reference TRBV5-4 and TRBJ1-1, is ETGVTQSPTHLIKTRGQQVTLRCSSQSGHNTVSWYQQALGQGPQFIFQYYREEENGRGNFPPRFSGLQFPNYSSELNVNALELDDSALYLCASSQGQGPSNTEAFFGQGTRLTVV.

The CDR3, as DNA: TGTGCCAGCAGTCCACGAGGGGGGAGGAATGAGCAGTTCTTC. It encodes CASSPRGGRNEQFF. The genes are TRBV6-6 and TRBJ2-1, with D possibly being TRBD1 or TRBD2 (6 bases each). Trimming pared 5 bases from V and 7 bases from J, leaving 15 bases between. Germline V CDR1 and CDR2: MNHNY, SVGAGI (reference sequence). The CDR3 totals 14 residues.

The V and J genes are TRBV5-1 and TRBJ2-1; D tentatively fits TRBD1 or TRBD2 (5 bases each). The CDR3 is made up of 12 amino acids. Germline-derived CDR1 and CDR2 are SGHRS and YFSETQ. V lost 5 bases and J lost 6, with 9 bases in between. CDR3 bases: TGCGCCAGCAGGCCCGGGACCAATGAGCAGTTCTTC. As protein: CASRPGTNEQFF.

The V and J genes are TRBV27 and TRBJ2-1, with 7 bases aligning to TRBD1. The V segment lost 4 bases and the J segment 8 bases; nucleotides outside the gene matches: 5. The germline V gene encodes CDR1 MNHEY and CDR2 SMNVEV (reference sequence). The CDR3 covers 13 residues. The chain's CDR3 is CASSSAGGYEQFF. The CDR3 coding sequence is TGTGCCAGCAGTTCTGCAGGGGGTTATGAGCAGTTCTTC.

The V gene is TRBV2, the J gene TRBJ2-7, with D possibly being TRBD1 (6 bases). With 4 bases removed from V and 2 bases from J, the gap between germline ends came to 12 bases. Germline loops: CDR1 SNHLY, CDR2 FYNNEI. CDR3 length: 14 residues. Here the CDR3 DNA reads TGTGCCAGCAGTGGGTTGACAGGTACCTACGAGCAGTACTTC. It is translated as CASSGLTGTYEQYF.